The next 26 T cell receptor beta chains were all read from a single sample in a study of T cells in women clearing cervical HPV infection. Method: immunoSEQ multiplex PCR; TCRdb's copy keeps in-frame clones and lacks some. Its table lists about 23,000 clones. The material sequenced was blood buffy coat. The receptors stem from a woman between 18 and 70 years old with a cervical HPV16 infection that either progressed to CIN3+ or cleared (not recorded which).

Regarding this clone: The read stops 3 residues short of the end of the CDR3; the missing end is completed from the germline J gene. The chain joins TRBV20-1 to TRBJ1-1; D ambiguous. The germline V gene encodes CDR1 DFQATT and CDR2 SNEGSKA (reference sequence). V was pared by 1 base and J by 7 bases, with 16 bases between. This CDR3 comprises 14 residues. The DNA read from the CDR3 is TGCAGTGCTAGAGGGCCCGCGACTCGAGATGAA. Amino acids: CSARGPATRDE. The complete CDR3 reads CSARGPATRDEAFF.

Points on this clone: The read ends 3 residues before the CDR3 terminus; that terminus is restored from the germline J gene. The rearrangement joins TRBV7-3 to TRBJ2-5, with D tentatively TRBD2 (7 bases). Trimming pared 3 bases from V and 1 base from J, leaving 12 bases between. Germline V gives CDR1 SGHTA, CDR2 FQGTGA. The CDR3 has 15 residues. The CDR3 here is CASSLFGGPQETQYF. The covered CDR3 bases are TGTGCCAGCAGCTTGTTCGGGGGGCCCCAAGAGACC.

The CDR3 is CASSPGGSYEQYF. The part of the CDR3 DNA that was read is TGTGCCAGCAGCCCCGGGGGGAGCTACGAG. This sequence joins TRBV7-3 and TRBJ2-7; 7 bases align to TRBD2. The read terminates 3 residues before the CDR3 end, so the remaining end is supplied by the germline J gene. With V trimmed by 5 bases and J by 3 bases, 4 bases remained unmatched. CDR3 length: 13 residues. Per germline, CDR1 SGHTA and CDR2 FQGTGA.

On this clone: The CDR3 end falls 3 residues outside the read, so it is completed with the germline J gene. The V and J genes are TRBV5-6 and TRBJ1-4; TRBD1 agrees at 8 bases. The CDR3 consists of 15 residues. Germline values: CDR1 SGHDT, CDR2 YYEEEE. Unmatched junction bases numbered 2, after V lost 1 base and J lost 3 bases. CDR3 bases read: TGTGCCAGCAGCTTGAGCAGGGGGCCTAATGAAAAA. This sequence encodes CASSLSRGPNEK. The entire CDR3 protein is CASSLSRGPNEKLFF.

Points on this clone: The read comes to an end 3 residues before the CDR3 does, leaving the germline J gene to fill in the end. The rearrangement uses TRBV5-1 and TRBJ2-3; the D gene is possibly TRBD1 (6 bases). Trimming removed 4 bases from V and 5 bases from J, with 20 bases in between. Germline lookup yields CDR1 SGHRS and CDR2 YFSETQ. The CDR3 is made up of 16 amino acids. The DNA read from the CDR3 is TGCGCCAGCAGCATTACCTCAGGGGCCCCCCAAGATACG. Translated: CASSITSGAPQDT. The entire CDR3 reads CASSITSGAPQDTQYF. Using reference TRBV5-1 and TRBJ2-3 for the parts outside the CDR3, the full variable domain is KAGVTQTPRYLIKTRGQQVTLSCSPISGHRSVSWYQQTPGQGLQFLFEYFSETQRNKGNFPGRFSGRQFSNSRSEMNVSTLELGDSALYLCASSITSGAPQDTQYFGPGTRLTVL.

In regard to this clone: The sequence runs out 3 residues before the end of the CDR3; the remainder is reconstructed from the germline J gene. The rearrangement joins TRBV10-3 to TRBJ1-2; TRBD1 might be the D (6 bases). The CDR3 runs 12 residues. V was cut by 10 bases and J by 3 bases, with 12 bases left in between. The germline gives CDR1 ENHRY, CDR2 SYGVKD. CDR3 sequence: CATVQGDYGYTF. The covered CDR3 bases are TGTGCCACCGTACAGGGAGACTATGGC.

As concerns this clone: The observed sequence ends 3 residues before the CDR3 terminus, with the missing tail filled in from the germline J gene. This chain uses TRBV5-4 with TRBJ2-5; TRBD2 might be the D (5 bases). Germline V lookup: CDR1 SGHNT, CDR2 YYREEE (reference sequence). Trimming took 2 bases from V and 2 from J, leaving 13 bases between them. CDR3 length: 15 residues. The part of the CDR3 DNA that was read is TGTGCCAGCAGCTTCCGTATACCGGGGCAAGAGACC. As protein: CASSFRIPGQET. The full CDR3 protein reads CASSFRIPGQETQYF.

Notes on this clone: One end of the junction fails to match germline, which may point to a read error. Read coverage stops 3 residues before the CDR3 terminus; the germline J gene supplies the remainder. The chain has TRBV4-2 and TRBJ2-3; 8 nucleotides agree with TRBD2. Germline V gives CDR1 LGHNA, CDR2 YNFKEQ. The CDR3 runs to 16 residues. Incomplete CDR3 DNA: TGCGCCAGCAGCCTTTCGGCGGGAGGCCACACAGATACG. Translated: CASSLSAGGHTDT. The full CDR3 protein reads CASSLSAGGHTDTQYF.

Remarks on this clone: The CDR3 end falls 3 residues outside the read, so it is completed with the germline J gene. This rearrangement joins TRBV29-1 to TRBJ2-2; D may be TRBD1 (5 bases). Germline loops: CDR1 SQVTM, CDR2 ANQGSEA. With 3 bases removed from V and 0 bases from J, the gap between germline ends came to 8 bases. The CDR3 runs 14 residues. CDR3 DNA, as far as it was read: TGCAGCGTTGACCAGGGCACGAACACCGGGGAG. This codes for CSVDQGTNTGE. The CDR3 as a whole reads CSVDQGTNTGELFF.

Notes on this clone: The read is 3 residues too short to cover the CDR3 end, so that end is filled in from the germline J gene. The genes are TRBV19 and TRBJ2-7; 11 bases are shared with TRBD1. Trimming at V came to 5 bases and at J to 4 bases, leaving 4 bases not matched to a gene. The CDR3 is 14 residues long. CDR1 LNHDA and CDR2 SQIVND come from the germline V gene (reference sequence). CDR3 DNA, as far as it was read: TGTGCCAGTAGTGGCCGGGACAGGGGGTACGAG. It yields the protein CASSGRDRGYE. The complete CDR3 reads CASSGRDRGYEQYF. The full variable domain, its missing parts supplied by reference TRBV19 and TRBJ2-7, is DGGITQSPKYLFRKEGQNVTLSCEQNLNHDAMYWYRQDPGQGLRLIYYSQIVNDFQKGDIAEGYSVSREKKESFPLTVTSAQKNPTAFYLCASSGRDRGYEQYFGPGTRLTVT.

About this clone: The read ends 3 residues before the CDR3 terminus; that terminus is restored from the germline J gene. The rearrangement links TRBV7-8 to TRBJ2-1, with TRBD2 matching over 13 bases. This CDR3 is 16 amino acids long. Losses at the gene ends were 3 bases for V and 8 bases for J; bases not matched to a gene: 7. CDR1 is SGHVS, CDR2 FQNEAQ, per germline. CDR3 loop: CASSFSSTSGRHEQFF. The CDR3 bases that were read are TGTGCCAGCAGCTTTTCCTCGACTAGCGGGAGGCATGAG.

Remarks on this clone: The CDR3 extends 3 residues past the end of the read, so its final part is completed from the germline J gene. The gene calls are TRBV19 and TRBJ2-1; 8 positions match TRBD2. The V gene end was trimmed by 3 bases and the J gene end by 4 bases; junction bases not matched to a gene: 5. In germline, CDR1 is LNHDA, CDR2 SQIVND (reference sequence). The CDR3 covers 15 residues. CDR3 bases read: TGTGCCAGTAGTATTCTCGGGGGGGAATACAATGAG. This gives the protein CASSILGGEYNE. The CDR3 in full is CASSILGGEYNEQFF.

A remark on this clone: The read halts 3 residues ahead of the CDR3 end, with the missing end drawn from the germline J gene. The chain couples TRBV7-9 to TRBJ1-2; D remains unclear. Germline CDR1 and CDR2: SEHNR and FQNEAQ (reference sequence). V lost 1 base and J 4 bases, leaving 4 bases between the germline ends. This CDR3 spans 12 amino acids. CDR3 DNA, as far as it was read: TGTGCCAGCAGCTTAGAGGGCTATGGC. Translating gives CASSLEGYG. The CDR3 in its entirety is CASSLEGYGYTF.

As to this clone: Sequencing ends 3 residues short of the CDR3 end; the germline J gene provides the rest. The chain has TRBV7-2 and TRBJ1-6, with D uncertain. Per germline, CDR1 SGHTA and CDR2 FQGNSA. V lost 4 bases, J lost 10 bases, and 11 bases lay in between. The CDR3 is made up of 13 amino acids. The CDR3 bases that were read are TGTGCCAGCAGCTCCTCAGGTCAATCACCC. Protein: CASSSSGQSP. The full CDR3 protein reads CASSSSGQSPLHF. Supplemented by reference TRBV7-2 and TRBJ1-6, the full variable domain reads GAGVSQSPSNKVTEKGKDVELRCDPISGHTALYWYRQSLGQGLEFLIYFQGNSAPDKSGLPSDRFSAERTGGSVSTLTIQRTQQEDSAVYLCASSSSGQSPLHFGNGTRLTVT.

As to this clone: The missing CDR3 end, 3 residues past where the read stops, is filled in from the germline J gene. The chain joins TRBV30 to TRBJ1-2; 8 bases are a match to TRBD1. CDR1 is GTSNPN, CDR2 SVGIG, per germline (reference sequence). The CDR3 contains 14 residues. Unmatched junction bases numbered 10, after V lost 3 bases and J lost 7 bases. CDR3 sequence: CAWSFSGTGVGYTF. CDR3 DNA (partial): TGTGCCTGGAGCTTTTCCGGGACAGGAGTTGGC.

Details on this clone: The read comes to an end 3 residues before the CDR3 does, leaving the germline J gene to fill in the end. The chain recombines TRBV5-8 with TRBJ2-3; no clear D. This CDR3 has 12 residues. Germline CDR1 and CDR2: SGHTS and YDEGEE. Trimming took off 0 bases at V and 7 bases at J, with 6 bases between the two ends. CDR3 DNA (partial): TGTGCCAGCAGCTTGGATCGGTATACG. Residues: CASSLDRYT. The entire CDR3 reads CASSLDRYTQYF.

To note about this clone: The CDR3 end lies 3 residues beyond the end of the read and is filled in from the germline J gene. The rearrangement joins TRBV5-4 to TRBJ2-1; the match to TRBD2 covers 16 bases. Germline CDR1 reads SGHNT; CDR2 reads YYREEE (reference sequence). The CDR3 is 16 amino acids. The junction had 6 bases not matched to a gene; V was cut back by 3 bases and J by 9 bases. CDR3 protein: CASSSPGLAGGTEQFF. CDR3 bases read: TGTGCCAGCAGCTCCCCGGGACTAGCGGGGGGGACTGAG.

On this clone itself: From the germline J gene comes the end of the CDR3, since the read stops 3 residues before it. V is TRBV20-1 and J is TRBJ2-7; 10 nucleotides agree with TRBD1. Germline trimming cut 3 bases from V and 0 bases from J; bases unmatched to any gene: 8. Germline V gene lookup returns CDR1 DFQATT and CDR2 SNEGSKA (reference sequence). This CDR3 contains 16 residues. The chain's CDR3 is CSARTRDRGPSYEQYF. The sequenced CDR3 bases are TGCAGTGCTAGGACCCGGGACAGGGGACCCTCCTACGAG.

Regarding this clone: The read ends 3 residues shy of where the CDR3 ends; the end is completed using the germline J gene. The V call is TRBV27, the J call TRBJ2-7; D is uncertain. Germline CDR1 MNHEY, CDR2 SMNVEV (reference sequence). This CDR3 has 13 amino acids. The V and J ends lost 5 bases and 2 bases respectively, with 10 bases between them. The CDR3 spells CASSRDTPYEQYF. Incomplete CDR3 DNA: TGTGCCAGCAGTAGAGACACTCCCTACGAG.

Concerning this clone: From the germline J gene comes the end of the CDR3, since the read stops 3 residues before it. The chain joins TRBV7-9 to TRBJ1-2; 9 bases align to TRBD1. In germline, CDR1 is SEHNR, CDR2 FQNEAQ (reference sequence). This CDR3 has 15 residues. CDR3 region: CASSSGQGSTDTYTF. CDR3 DNA (partial): TGTGCCAGCAGCTCCGGACAGGGGAGCACAGATACC.

For this clone: The CDR3 end falls 3 residues outside the read, so it is completed with the germline J gene. This chain uses TRBV30 with TRBJ1-6; 7 bases match TRBD1. Trimming took 5 bases from V and 7 from J; bases not matched to a gene: 5. CDR3 size: 13 residues. Looked up from germline, CDR1 is GTSNPN and CDR2 is SVGIG (reference sequence). CDR3 DNA (partial): TGTGCCTGGCAGGGGGTACTCAATTCACCC. Translated: CAWQGVLNSP. The entire CDR3 protein reads CAWQGVLNSPLHF. The whole variable domain, filled in from reference TRBV30 and TRBJ1-6, reads SQTIHQWPATLVQPVGSPLSLECTVEGTSNPNLYWYRQAAGRGLQLLFYSVGIGQISSEVPQNLSASRPQDRQFILSSKKLLLSDSGFYLCAWQGVLNSPLHFGNGTRLTVT.

For this clone: The CDR3 is cut off 3 residues early in the read; its end comes from the germline J gene. This sequence joins TRBV20-1 and TRBJ1-4; 9 nucleotides match TRBD1. The CDR3 contains 16 residues. CDR1 and CDR2 from the germline V gene are DFQATT and SNEGSKA (reference sequence). V shed 1 base and J 2 bases; nucleotides not matched to a gene: 5. The sequenced CDR3 bases are TGCAGTGCTAGAGCGGTAGACAGGGGGACTAATGAAAAA. The encoded protein is CSARAVDRGTNEK. Given in full, the CDR3 is CSARAVDRGTNEKLFF.

As to this clone: The CDR3 end lies 3 residues beyond the end of the read and is filled in from the germline J gene. The chain is built from TRBV18 and TRBJ2-4; possibly TRBD1 for D (5 bases). Germline values: CDR1 KGHSH, CDR2 LQKENI. CDR3 size: 14 residues. CDR3 sequence reads: CASSPPTAVGGQYF. The CDR3 bases that were read are TGTGCCAGCTCACCACCGACAGCCGTAGGTGGT. Full variable domain (missing parts from reference TRBV18 and TRBJ2-4): NAGVMQNPRHLVRRRGQEARLRCSPMKGHSHVYWYRQLPEEGLKFMVYLQKENIIDESGMPKERFSAEFPKEGPSILRIQQVVRGDSAAYFCASSPPTAVGGQYFGAGTRLSVL.

Concerning this clone itself: The read ends 3 residues before the CDR3 terminus; that terminus is restored from the germline J gene. J is TRBJ2-3 and V is TRBV29-1; 7 nucleotides line up with TRBD1. Germline values: CDR1 SQVTM, CDR2 ANQGSEA. CDR3 length: 12 amino acids. The sequenced part of the CDR3 DNA is TGCAGCGTTGGAGGACAGGATCAGCCG. It specifies CSVGGQDQP. The CDR3 in full is CSVGGQDQPQYF.

A note on this clone: Read sequence stops 3 residues before the CDR3 end, and the germline J gene provides the missing end. The gene calls are TRBV29-1 and TRBJ1-1; D perhaps matches TRBD1 (6 bases). V lost 7 bases, J lost 4 bases, and 10 bases lay in between. Germline values: CDR1 SQVTM, CDR2 ANQGSEA. This CDR3 contains 11 residues. The CDR3 reads CSGRQATEAFF. The part of the CDR3 DNA that was read is TGCAGCGGGCGACAGGCCACTGAA.

As regards this clone: Read coverage stops 3 residues before the CDR3 terminus; the germline J gene supplies the remainder. The gene calls are TRBV20-1 and TRBJ2-3, with D possibly TRBD2 on 5 matching bases. Germline V gene data show CDR1 as DFQATT and CDR2 as SNEGSKA (reference sequence). With 0 bases removed from V and 6 bases from J, the gap between germline ends came to 10 bases. There are 13 residues in the CDR3. Partial CDR3 DNA: TGCAGTGCTAGAGATCCGAGGGCGGATACG. It yields the protein CSARDPRADT. The whole CDR3 sequence reads CSARDPRADTQYF.